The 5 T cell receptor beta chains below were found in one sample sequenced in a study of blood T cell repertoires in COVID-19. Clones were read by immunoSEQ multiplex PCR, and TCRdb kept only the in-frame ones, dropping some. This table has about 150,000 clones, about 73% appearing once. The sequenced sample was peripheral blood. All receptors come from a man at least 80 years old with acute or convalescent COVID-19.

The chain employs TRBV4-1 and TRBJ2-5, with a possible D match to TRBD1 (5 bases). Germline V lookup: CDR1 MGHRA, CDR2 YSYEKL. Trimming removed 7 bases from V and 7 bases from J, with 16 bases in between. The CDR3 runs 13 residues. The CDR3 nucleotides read TGCGCCAGCATGGGGCAGGCCCAGGGGACCCAGTACTTC. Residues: CASMGQAQGTQYF.

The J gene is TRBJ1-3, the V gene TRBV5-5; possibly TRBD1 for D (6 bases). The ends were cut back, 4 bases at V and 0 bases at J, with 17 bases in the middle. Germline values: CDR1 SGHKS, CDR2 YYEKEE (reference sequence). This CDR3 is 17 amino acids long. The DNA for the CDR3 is TGTGCCAGCAGCGTGCAGGGGTTTTCTTACTCTGGAAACACCATATATTTT. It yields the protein CASSVQGFSYSGNTIYF. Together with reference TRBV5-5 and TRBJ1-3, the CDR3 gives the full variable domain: DAGVTQSPTHLIKTRGQQVTLRCSPISGHKSVSWYQQVLGQGPQFIFQYYEKEERGRGNFPDRFSARQFPNYSSELNVNALLLGDSALYLCASSVQGFSYSGNTIYFGEGSWLTVV.

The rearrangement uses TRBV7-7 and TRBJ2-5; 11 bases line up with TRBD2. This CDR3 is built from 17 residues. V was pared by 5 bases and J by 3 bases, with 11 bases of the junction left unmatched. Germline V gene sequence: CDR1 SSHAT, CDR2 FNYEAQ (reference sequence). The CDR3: CASSEGRLAGFEETQYF. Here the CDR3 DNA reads TGTGCCAGCAGCGAAGGCCGACTAGCGGGGTTCGAAGAGACCCAGTACTTC.

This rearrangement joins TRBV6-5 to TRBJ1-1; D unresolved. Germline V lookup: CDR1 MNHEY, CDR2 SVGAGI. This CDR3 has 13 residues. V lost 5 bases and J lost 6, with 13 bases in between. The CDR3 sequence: CASSLSAGAEAFF. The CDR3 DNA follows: TGTGCCAGCAGTCTATCCGCCGGGGCTGAAGCTTTCTTT.

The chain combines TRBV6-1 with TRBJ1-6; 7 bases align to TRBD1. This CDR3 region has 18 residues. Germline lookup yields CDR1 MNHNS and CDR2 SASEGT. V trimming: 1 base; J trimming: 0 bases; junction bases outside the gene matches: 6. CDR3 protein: CASSEEVRGSSYNSPLHF. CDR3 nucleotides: TGTGCCAGCAGTGAAGAGGTCAGGGGGAGCTCCTATAATTCACCCCTCCACTTT.